This TCR beta chain was documented in a study of blood T cells in healthy people across ages. With 2 bases removed from V and 4 bases from J, the gap between germline ends came to 14 bases. The CDR3 totals 15 residues. CDR1 and CDR2 (germline): MNHEY, SVGAGI. Together with a sample-barcoded 5' primer, a J-beta primer mix was included in a second PCR lasting about 7 to 11 cycles. TCRdb fed the 5' RACE reads into MiXCR, producing one record per CDR3 protein. The sample shows 1,500,000 or so distinct CDR3 sequences, almost 60% of them seen only once. Sequenced input: blood. The chain uses TRBV6-5 and TRBJ1-2, with a tentative D call TRBD1 (5 bases). This TCR was recovered from a man between 18 and 29 years old in good health. CDR3 residues: CASSYTPGSGYGYTF. CDR3 sequence (DNA): TGTGCCAGCAGTTACACGCCAGGGAGTGGCTATGGCTACACCTTC.